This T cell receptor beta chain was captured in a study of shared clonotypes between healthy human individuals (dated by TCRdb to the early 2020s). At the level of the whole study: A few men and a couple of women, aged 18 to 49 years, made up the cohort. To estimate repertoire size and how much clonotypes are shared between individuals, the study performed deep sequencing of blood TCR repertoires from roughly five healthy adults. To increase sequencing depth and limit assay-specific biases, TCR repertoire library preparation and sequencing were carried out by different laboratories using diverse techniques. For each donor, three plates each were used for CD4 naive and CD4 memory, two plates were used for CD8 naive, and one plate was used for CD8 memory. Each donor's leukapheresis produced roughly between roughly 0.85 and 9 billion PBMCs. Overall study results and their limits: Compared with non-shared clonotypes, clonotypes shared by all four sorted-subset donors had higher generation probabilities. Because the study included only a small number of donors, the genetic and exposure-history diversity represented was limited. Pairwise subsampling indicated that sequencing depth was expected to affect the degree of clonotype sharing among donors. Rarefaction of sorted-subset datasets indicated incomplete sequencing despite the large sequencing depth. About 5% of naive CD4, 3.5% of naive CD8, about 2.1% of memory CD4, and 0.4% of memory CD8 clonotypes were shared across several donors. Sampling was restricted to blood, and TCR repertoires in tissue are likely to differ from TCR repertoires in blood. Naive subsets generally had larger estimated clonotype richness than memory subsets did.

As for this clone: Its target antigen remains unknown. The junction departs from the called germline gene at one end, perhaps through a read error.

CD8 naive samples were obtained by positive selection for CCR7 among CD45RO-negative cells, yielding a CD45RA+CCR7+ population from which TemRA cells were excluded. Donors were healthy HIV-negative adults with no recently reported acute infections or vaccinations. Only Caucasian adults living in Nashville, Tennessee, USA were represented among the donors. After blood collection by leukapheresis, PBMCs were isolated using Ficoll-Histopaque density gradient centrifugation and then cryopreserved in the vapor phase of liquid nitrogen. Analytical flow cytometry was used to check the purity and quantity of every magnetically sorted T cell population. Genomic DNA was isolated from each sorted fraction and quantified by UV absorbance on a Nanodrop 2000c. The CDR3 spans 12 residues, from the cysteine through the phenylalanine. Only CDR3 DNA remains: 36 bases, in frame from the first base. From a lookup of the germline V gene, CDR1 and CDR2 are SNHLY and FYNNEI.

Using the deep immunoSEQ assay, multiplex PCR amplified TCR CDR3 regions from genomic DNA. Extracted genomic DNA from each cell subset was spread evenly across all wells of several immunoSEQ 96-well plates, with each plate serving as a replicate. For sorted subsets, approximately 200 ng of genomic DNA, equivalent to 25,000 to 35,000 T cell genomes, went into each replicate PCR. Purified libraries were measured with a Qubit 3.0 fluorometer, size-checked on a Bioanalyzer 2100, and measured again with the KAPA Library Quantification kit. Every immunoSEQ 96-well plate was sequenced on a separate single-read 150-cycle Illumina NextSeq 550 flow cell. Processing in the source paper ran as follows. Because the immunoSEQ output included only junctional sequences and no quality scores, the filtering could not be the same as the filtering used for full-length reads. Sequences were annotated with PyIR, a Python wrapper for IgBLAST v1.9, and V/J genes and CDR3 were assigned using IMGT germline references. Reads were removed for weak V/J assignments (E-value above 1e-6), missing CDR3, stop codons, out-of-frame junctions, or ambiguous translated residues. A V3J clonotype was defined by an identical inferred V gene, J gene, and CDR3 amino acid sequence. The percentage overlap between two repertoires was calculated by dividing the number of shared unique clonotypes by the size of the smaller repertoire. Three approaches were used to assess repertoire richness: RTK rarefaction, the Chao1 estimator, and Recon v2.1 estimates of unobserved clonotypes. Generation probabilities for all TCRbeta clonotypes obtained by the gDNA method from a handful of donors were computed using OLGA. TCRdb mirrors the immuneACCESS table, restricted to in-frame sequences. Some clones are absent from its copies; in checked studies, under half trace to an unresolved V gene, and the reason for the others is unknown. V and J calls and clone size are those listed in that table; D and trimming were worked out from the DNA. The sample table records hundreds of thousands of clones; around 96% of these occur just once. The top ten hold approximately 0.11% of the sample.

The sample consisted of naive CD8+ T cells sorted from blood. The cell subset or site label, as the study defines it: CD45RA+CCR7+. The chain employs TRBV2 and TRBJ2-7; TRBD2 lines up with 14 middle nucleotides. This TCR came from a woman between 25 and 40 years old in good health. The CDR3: CASSLGLAGECF. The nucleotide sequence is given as TGTGCCAGCAGTTTGGGACTAGCGGGAGAGTGCTTC.